Presented here are 25 T cell receptor beta chains from one specimen sequenced in a study of shared clonotypes between healthy human individuals. Measured with immunoSEQ multiplex PCR; TCRdb has only the in-frame clones, and not every one. The data hold about 530,000 clones, with approximately 95% observed a single time. Sequencing was done on a sample of naive CD4+ T cells sorted from blood. The subset denotes: CD45RA+ positively selected. These receptors all come from a woman in her twenties or thirties in good health.

The CDR3 sequence: CASIRDRDSGANVLTF. The CDR3 bases are TGTGCCAGCATCCGGGACAGGGACTCTGGGGCCAACGTCCTGACTTTC. The chain has TRBV2 and TRBJ2-6, with 9 bases fitting TRBD1. The CDR3 covers 16 residues. V was pared by 7 bases and J by 0 bases, with 4 bases of the junction left unmatched. Germline V gene sequence: CDR1 SNHLY, CDR2 FYNNEI.

The chain recombines TRBV27 with TRBJ1-1; TRBD1 matches at 8 bases. From germline, CDR1 is MNHEY and CDR2 SMNVEV (reference sequence). The CDR3 is 15 amino acids. J gave up 3 bases and V 5 bases, and 8 bases lay outside the gene matches. The CDR3 here is CASSRQGRSDTEAFF. CDR3 DNA sequence: TGTGCCAGCAGTAGACAGGGGAGGTCGGACACTGAAGCTTTCTTT.

This clone has just one count. DNA for the CDR3: TGTGCCAGCAGCTTAGGGCCAAACAATGAGCAGTTCTTC. This sequence encodes CASSLGPNNEQFF. This sequence joins TRBV7-9 and TRBJ2-1, with no clear D. The CDR3 is 13 amino acids. The V end was cut by 1 base, the J end by 5 bases, with 6 bases between. Looked up from germline, CDR1 is SEHNR and CDR2 is FQNEAQ (reference sequence).

This rearrangement joins TRBV19 to TRBJ2-7; D gene ambiguous. The CDR3 runs 14 residues. V lost 5 bases and J lost 3, with 14 bases in between. Germline V CDR1 and CDR2: LNHDA, SQIVND (reference sequence). CDR3 sequence (DNA): TGTGCCAGTAGTCCCCAGACGGCCGTCTACGAGCAGTACTTC. It translates to CASSPQTAVYEQYF.

The chain carries TRBV27 and TRBJ2-3; TRBD1 is a possible D gene (6 bases). This CDR3 contains 14 residues. Germline V CDR1 and CDR2: MNHEY, SMNVEV (reference sequence). Trimming pared 2 bases from V and 2 bases from J, leaving 8 bases between. The CDR3 sequence: CASSLNRATDTQYF. The CDR3 nucleotides are TGTGCCAGCAGTTTAAACAGGGCCACAGATACGCAGTATTTT.

This chain connects TRBV28 to TRBJ1-3; no firm D call. The CDR3 is made up of 14 amino acids. V was trimmed by 4 bases and J by 0 bases, leaving 7 bases between them. In germline, CDR1 is MDHEN, CDR2 SYDVKM. The CDR3 coding sequence is TGTGCCAGCAGTTCCGGGATCTCTGGAAACACCATATATTTT. Translation: CASSSGISGNTIYF.

The rearrangement links TRBV28 to TRBJ2-7; either TRBD1 or TRBD2 may fit D (5 bases each). Trimming removed 6 bases from V and 5 bases from J, with 17 bases in between. Germline V lookup: CDR1 MDHEN, CDR2 SYDVKM. The length of the CDR3 is 14 residues. The CDR3 coding sequence is TGTGCCAGCAGCTTAGGGACCGAGCGCCACGAGCAGTACTTC. Protein sequence: CASSLGTERHEQYF.

The chain couples TRBV18 to TRBJ2-5; D is possibly TRBD2 (5 bases). The CDR3 spans 14 residues. Trimming took off 4 bases at V and 2 bases at J, with 11 bases between the two ends. Per the germline V gene, CDR1 is KGHSH and CDR2 is LQKENI. CDR3 sequence reads: CASSQVTGQETQYF. In DNA form, the CDR3 reads TGTGCCAGCTCACAGGTAACGGGACAAGAGACCCAGTACTTC.

This chain links TRBV5-1 with TRBJ2-2; a possible D gene is TRBD1 (6 bases). Germline V gene sequence: CDR1 SGHRS, CDR2 YFSETQ. The CDR3 runs to 15 residues. V was pared by 4 bases and J by 7 bases, with 17 bases between. CDR3 residues: CASSVTQGSGGELFF. The CDR3 region has the DNA TGCGCCAGCAGCGTTACACAGGGTTCGGGCGGGGAGCTGTTTTTT.

The chain combines TRBV20-1 with TRBJ1-2; D gene unclear. CDR3 length: 9 amino acids. Trimming stripped 6 bases from V and 6 bases from J, with 5 bases between. The germline gives CDR1 DFQATT, CDR2 SNEGSKA (reference sequence). The CDR3 spells CSAGDGYTF. CDR3 coding DNA: TGCAGTGCCGGGGATGGCTACACCTTC.

CDR3 loop: CASSLGLGNTEAFF. The DNA for the CDR3 is TGTGCCAGCAGCTTAGGTTTGGGGAACACTGAAGCTTTCTTT. The genes are TRBV11-3 and TRBJ1-1, with D unclear. This CDR3 has 14 residues. Trimming cost V 1 base and J 1 base, with 7 bases left between them. Germline values: CDR1 SGHNT, CDR2 YENEEA.

The V call is TRBV5-6, the J call TRBJ1-1, with D possibly TRBD1 on 5 matching bases. Trimming took 6 bases from V and 1 from J, leaving 10 bases between them. CDR1 and CDR2 from the germline V gene are SGHDT and YYEEEE. This CDR3 comprises 13 residues. This CDR3 reads CASNRQTNTEAFF. The CDR3, as DNA: TGTGCCAGCAACAGACAGACGAACACTGAAGCTTTCTTT.

This rearrangement joins TRBV10-3 to TRBJ2-4; D may be TRBD1 (5 bases). V lost 2 bases to trimming and J lost 2 bases, with 22 bases between them. Looked up from germline, CDR1 is ENHRY and CDR2 is SYGVKD. The length of the CDR3 is 19 residues. CDR3: CAISENDFSGLKTKNIQYF. The CDR3 nucleotides read TGTGCCATCAGTGAGAACGACTTCTCAGGGCTGAAGACCAAAAACATTCAGTACTTC.

This clone was detected once. This chain links TRBV28 with TRBJ1-1; D unresolved. Per the germline V gene, CDR1 is MDHEN and CDR2 is SYDVKM. The CDR3 has 14 amino acids. V lost 5 bases, J lost 0 bases, and 10 bases lay in between. The CDR3 region is CASSTHGMNTEAFF. The CDR3 DNA follows: TGTGCCAGCAGTACACACGGTATGAACACTGAAGCTTTCTTT.

V and J are TRBV7-6 and TRBJ2-7, with D unclear. The CDR3 consists of 13 residues. The germline CDR1 and CDR2 sequences are SGHVS and FNYEAQ. The germline V and J ends were trimmed by 5 bases and 0 bases, with 8 bases remaining between them. Here the CDR3 DNA reads TGTGCCAGCAGCGCCTCGAGCTCCTACGAGCAGTACTTC. Its translation is CASSASSSYEQYF.

The V call is TRBV27, the J call TRBJ1-1; 10 bases are a match to TRBD1. The CDR3 covers 13 residues. Germline trimming cut 4 bases from V and 6 bases from J; bases unmatched to any gene: 2. CDR1 and CDR2 (germline): MNHEY, SMNVEV (reference sequence). The CDR3 DNA reads as TGTGCCAGCAGTTCTGGGACAGGGGCTGAAGCTTTCTTT. This gives the protein CASSSGTGAEAFF.

The genes are TRBV28 and TRBJ2-5; TRBD1 agrees at 7 bases. The J call may be mistaken, given a closer DNA end match to TRBJ2-7. CDR1 MDHEN and CDR2 SYDVKM come from the germline V gene. The CDR3 is 14 amino acids. CDR3 protein: CASSHVRDSYEQYF. The CDR3 region has the DNA TGTGCCAGCAGTCATGTACGGGACAGCTACGAGCAGTACTTC.

This chain uses TRBV11-2 with TRBJ2-4, with TRBD2 matching 8 bases. Per germline, CDR1 SGHAT and CDR2 FQNNGV. Trimming removed 1 base from V and 0 bases from J; junction bases left unmatched: 11. The CDR3 is 19 amino acids. The CDR3 sequence is CASSLARLAGSLAKNIQYF. The CDR3 DNA reads TGTGCCAGCAGCTTAGCGCGTCTAGCGGGTAGCCTAGCCAAAAACATTCAGTACTTC.

CDR3 bases: TGTGCCAGCAGCTTGGCCGTCGGAGGGGAGGCTGAAAAACTGTTTTTT. Translating it yields CASSLAVGGEAEKLFF. The chain employs TRBV5-6 and TRBJ1-4; a possible D gene is TRBD1 (5 bases). The V gene's germline CDR1 is SGHDT and CDR2 YYEEEE. Trimming cost V 0 bases and J 7 bases, with 16 bases left between them. CDR3 length: 16 amino acids.

This chain uses TRBV13 with TRBJ2-5, with TRBD2 matching 10 bases. There are 16 residues in the CDR3. Germline-derived CDR1 and CDR2 are PRHDT and FYEKMQ (reference sequence). V dropped 2 bases and J dropped 4; count of bases not matched to a gene: 7. CDR3 nucleotides: TGTGCCAGCAGCTTATGGCTAGCGGGAGTGGCAGAGACCCAGTACTTC. Amino acids: CASSLWLAGVAETQYF.

The V gene is TRBV27, the J gene TRBJ1-2; no clear D gene. Trimming removed 4 bases at V and 0 bases at J, with 6 bases between. This CDR3 has 13 amino acids. Germline V gene data show CDR1 as MNHEY and CDR2 as SMNVEV (reference sequence). Here the CDR3 DNA reads TGTGCCAGCAGTTGGAGCGCTAACTATGGCTACACCTTC. It translates to CASSWSANYGYTF.

The chain combines TRBV4-1 with TRBJ2-1; 12 nucleotides match TRBD2. V was clipped by 7 bases and J by 4 bases; unmatched bases: 14. Germline V lookup: CDR1 MGHRA, CDR2 YSYEKL. The CDR3 extends over 18 amino acids. The CDR3 here is CASTLVLAGGYAYNEQFF. The CDR3 nucleotides read TGCGCCAGCACACTAGTACTAGCGGGAGGATATGCTTACAATGAGCAGTTCTTC.

The J gene is TRBJ2-6, the V gene TRBV5-1; D not resolved. This CDR3 comprises 20 residues. CDR1 SGHRS and CDR2 YFSETQ come from the germline V gene. V was clipped by 1 base and J by 0 bases, with 20 bases between them. CDR3 region: CASSLKQQLVTYSGANVLTF. The DNA for the CDR3 is TGCGCCAGCAGCTTGAAGCAGCAGCTAGTAACTTACTCTGGGGCCAACGTCCTGACTTTC.

The chain joins TRBV29-1 to TRBJ2-5; D unclear. V dropped 6 bases and J dropped 3 bases, with 11 bases sitting between them. Germline V gene data show CDR1 as SQVTM and CDR2 as ANQGSEA. The CDR3 covers 12 residues. The CDR3: CSVVESKETQYF. The CDR3 DNA reads TGCAGCGTCGTAGAATCTAAAGAGACCCAGTACTTC.

The genes are TRBV28 and TRBJ2-7, with 12 positions matching TRBD2. CDR1 and CDR2 (germline): MDHEN, SYDVKM. The CDR3 runs to 16 residues. J gave up 3 bases and V 4 bases, and 7 bases lay outside the gene matches. The CDR3 spells CASSSQTSGSLYEQYF. CDR3 nucleotides: TGTGCCAGCAGTTCCCAGACTAGCGGGAGCCTCTACGAGCAGTACTTC.